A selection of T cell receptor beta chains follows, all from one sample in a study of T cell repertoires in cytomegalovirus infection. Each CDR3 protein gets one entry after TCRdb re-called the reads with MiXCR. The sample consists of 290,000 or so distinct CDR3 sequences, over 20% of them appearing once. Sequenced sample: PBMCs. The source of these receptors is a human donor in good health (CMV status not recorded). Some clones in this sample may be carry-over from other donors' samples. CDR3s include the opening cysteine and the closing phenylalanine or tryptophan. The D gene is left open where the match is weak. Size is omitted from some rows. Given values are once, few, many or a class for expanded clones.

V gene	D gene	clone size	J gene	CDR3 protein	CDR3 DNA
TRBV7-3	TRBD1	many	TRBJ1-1	CASSAGQGTEAFF	TGTGCCAGCAGCGCAGGACAGGGTACTGAAGCTTTCTTT
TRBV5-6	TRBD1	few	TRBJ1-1	CASSRWGGGRNTEAFF	TGTGCCAGCAGCCGCTGGGGAGGGGGCCGGAACACTGAAGCTTTCTTT
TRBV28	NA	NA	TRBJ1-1	CASSLLGGDVSTEAFF	TGTGCCAGCAGTTTATTGGGGGGCGATGTTAGCACTGAAGCTTTCTTT
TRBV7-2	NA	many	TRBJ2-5	CASSRVQETQYF	TGTGCCAGCAGCCGAGTGCAAGAGACCCAGTACTTC
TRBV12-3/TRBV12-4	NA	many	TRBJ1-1	CASGYATNTEAFF	TGTGCCAGCGGATATGCAACGAACACTGAAGCTTTCTTT
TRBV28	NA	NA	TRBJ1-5	CASSLLRGNQPQHF	TGTGCCAGCAGTCTCCTCAGGGGCAATCAGCCCCAGCATTTT
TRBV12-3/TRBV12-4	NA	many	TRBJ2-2	CASSLAENTGELFF	TGTGCCAGCAGTCTAGCAGAAAACACCGGGGAGCTGTTTTTT
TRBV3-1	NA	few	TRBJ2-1	CASSGGGEQFF	TGTGCCAGCAGCGGTGGTGGTGAGCAGTTCTTC
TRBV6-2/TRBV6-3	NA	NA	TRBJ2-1	CASSSEYEQFF	TGTGCCAGCAGTTCTGAATATGAGCAGTTCTTC
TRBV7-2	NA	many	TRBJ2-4	CASSLGSGVAKNIQYF	TGTGCCAGCAGCTTAGGATCAGGGGTAGCCAAAAACATTCAGTACTTC
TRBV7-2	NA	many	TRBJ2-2	CASSLAPGGTGELFF	TGTGCCAGCAGCTTAGCCCCCGGCGGCACCGGGGAGCTGTTTTTT
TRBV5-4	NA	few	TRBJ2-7	CASSRQTRSYEQYF	TGTGCCAGCAGCCGACAGACGCGATCCTACGAGCAGTACTTC
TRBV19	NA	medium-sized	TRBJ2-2	CASSPHWGGELFF	TGTGCCAGTAGTCCCCACTGGGGCGGGGAGCTGTTTTTT
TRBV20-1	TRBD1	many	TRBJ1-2	CSARGATEGQGFIYGYTF	TGCAGTGCTAGAGGGGCTACCGAGGGACAGGGCTTTATCTATGGCTACACCTTC
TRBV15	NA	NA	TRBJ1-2	CATSRAGSSYGYTF	TGTGCCACCAGCAGAGCGGGGAGCAGCTATGGCTACACCTTC
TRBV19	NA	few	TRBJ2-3	CASRSGSTDTQYF	TGTGCCAGTAGGAGCGGGAGCACAGATACGCAGTATTTT
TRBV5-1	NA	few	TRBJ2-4	CASSLEGTKNIQYF	TGCGCCAGCAGCTTGGAGGGCACCAAAAACATTCAGTACTTC
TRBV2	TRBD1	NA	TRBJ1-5	CASSQGQGPRPQHF	TGTGCCAGCAGCCAGGGACAGGGACCTCGGCCCCAGCATTTT
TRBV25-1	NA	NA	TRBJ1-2	CASSPRGSAYGYTF	TGTGCCAGCTCTCCGAGGGGGTCGGCCTATGGCTACACCTTC
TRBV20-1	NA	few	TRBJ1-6	CSARVPGQSSYNSPLHF	TGCAGTGCTAGAGTCCCGGGGCAAAGCTCCTATAATTCACCCCTCCACTTT
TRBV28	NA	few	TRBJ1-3	CASISSGNTIYF	TGTGCCAGCATATCCTCTGGAAACACCATATATTTT
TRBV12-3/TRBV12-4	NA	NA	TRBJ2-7	CASSLVRYPEQYF	TGTGCCAGCAGTTTAGTACGGTATCCCGAGCAGTACTTC
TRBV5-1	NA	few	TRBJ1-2	CASSLVSAGAYGYTF	TGCGCCAGCAGCTTGGTTTCGGCCGGTGCCTATGGCTACACCTTC
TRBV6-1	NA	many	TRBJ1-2	CASSEQANYGYTF	TGTGCCAGCAGTGAACAGGCGAACTATGGCTACACCTTC